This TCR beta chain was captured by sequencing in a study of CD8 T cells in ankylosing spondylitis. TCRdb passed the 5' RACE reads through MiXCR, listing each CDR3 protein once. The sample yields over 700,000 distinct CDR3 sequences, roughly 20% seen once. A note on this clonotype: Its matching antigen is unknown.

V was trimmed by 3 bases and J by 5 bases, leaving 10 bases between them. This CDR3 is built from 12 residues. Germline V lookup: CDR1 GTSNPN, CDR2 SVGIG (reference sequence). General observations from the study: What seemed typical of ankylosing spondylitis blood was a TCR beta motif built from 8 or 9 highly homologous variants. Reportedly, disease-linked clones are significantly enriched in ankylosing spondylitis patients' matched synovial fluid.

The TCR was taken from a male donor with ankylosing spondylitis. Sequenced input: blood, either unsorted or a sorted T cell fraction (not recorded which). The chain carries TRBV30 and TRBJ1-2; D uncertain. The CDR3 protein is CAWSPPGYGYTF. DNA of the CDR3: TGTGCCTGGAGCCCCCCGGGTTATGGCTACACCTTC. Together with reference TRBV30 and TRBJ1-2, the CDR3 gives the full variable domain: SQTIHQWPATLVQPVGSPLSLECTVEGTSNPNLYWYRQAAGRGLQLLFYSVGIGQISSEVPQNLSASRPQDRQFILSSKKLLLSDSGFYLCAWSPPGYGYTFGSGTRLTVV.